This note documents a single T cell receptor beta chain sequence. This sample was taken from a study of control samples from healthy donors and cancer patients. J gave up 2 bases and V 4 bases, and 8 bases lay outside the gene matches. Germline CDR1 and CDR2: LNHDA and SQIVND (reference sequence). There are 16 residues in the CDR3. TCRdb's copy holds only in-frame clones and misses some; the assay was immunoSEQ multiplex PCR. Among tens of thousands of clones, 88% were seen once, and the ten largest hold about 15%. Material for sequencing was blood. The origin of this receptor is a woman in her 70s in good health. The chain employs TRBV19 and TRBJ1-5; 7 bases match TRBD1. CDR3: CASSRTGPMGNQPQHF. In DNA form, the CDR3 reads TGTGCCAGTAGTAGGACAGGCCCTATGGGCAATCAGCCCCAGCATTTT.